This record looks at one T cell receptor (beta chain) sequence and its context. Under the authors' procedure: Researchers report that nucleated cell counts were estimated from reference gene primer amplification. Repertoires were generated with immunoSEQ multiplex PCR, while TCRdb's copy carries only in-frame clones and drops some. V, J and clone size reflect that table, while D and trimming were determined from the DNA. The sample shows 50,000 to 65,000 clones, approximately 86% of them seen only once. This record comes from a study of blood T cell repertoires in COVID-19. Study information: Whether acute or convalescent, the COVID-19 samples came from the United States, Italy and Spain. From T cells, B-cell-depleted T cells, or PBMCs came the material, which was cDNA or gDNA.

Germline loops: CDR1 LNHDA, CDR2 SQIVND (reference sequence). V lost 6 bases to trimming and J lost 3 bases; unmatched junction nucleotides: 4. This CDR3 has 14 residues. Material: peripheral blood. The sequence was obtained from a man between 60 and 75 years old with acute or convalescent COVID-19. The genes are TRBV19 and TRBJ2-3; 9 positions match TRBD1. The CDR3 is CASSGTGTTDTQYF. For the CDR3, the DNA is TGTGCCAGTAGCGGGACAGGGACTACAGATACGCAGTATTTT.